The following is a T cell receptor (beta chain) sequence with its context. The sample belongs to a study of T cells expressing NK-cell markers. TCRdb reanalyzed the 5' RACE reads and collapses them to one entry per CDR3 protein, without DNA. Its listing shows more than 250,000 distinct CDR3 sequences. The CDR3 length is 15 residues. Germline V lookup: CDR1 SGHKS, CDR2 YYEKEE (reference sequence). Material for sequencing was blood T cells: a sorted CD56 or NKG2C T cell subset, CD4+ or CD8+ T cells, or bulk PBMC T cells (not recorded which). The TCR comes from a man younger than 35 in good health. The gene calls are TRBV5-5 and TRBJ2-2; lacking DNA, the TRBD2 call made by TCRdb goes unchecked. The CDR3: CASSLFSLAAGELFF.